This T cell receptor (beta chain) was observed in a study of T cells in Graves' hyperthyroidism and ophthalmopathy. Findings and caveats of the study: Blood also showed most of the thyroid clonotypes that were expanded above 0.001.

The CDR3 consists of 14 residues. Losses at the gene ends were 2 bases for V and 5 bases for J; bases not matched to a gene: 1. Germline loops: CDR1 MNHEY, CDR2 SVGEGT. The investigators amplified TCR beta CDR3 regions from RNA transcripts. TCR CDR3 regions were first amplified by RT-PCR with HTBI primers. Using its own MiXCR run on the multiplex PCR reads, TCRdb lists one record per CDR3 protein. The table has about 680,000 distinct CDR3 sequences, about a third seen once. In regard to this clonotype: Its specificity is not known.

Graves' hyperthyroidism was deemed stable absent ophthalmopathy progression within 18 months. Exclusion criteria comprised uncontrolled infection, other autoimmune disease, pregnancy or lactation. The material sequenced was blood. The rearrangement uses TRBV6-2 or TRBV6-3 and TRBJ2-2, with 8 bases identical to TRBD2. The sequence derives from a woman aged 40 to 55 with Graves' hyperthyroidism. The DNA of the CDR3 is TGTGCCAGCAGTTACGGGACTAGGACCGGGGAGCTGTTTTTT. This encodes CASSYGTRTGELFF.